The 8 T cell receptor beta chains below come from one sample, sequenced in a study of prognosis after radiotherapy for stage I lung cancer. By two-round multiplex PCR, the TCR beta CDR3 was amplified from genomic DNA. The first round of PCR was done with primers that matched each TRBV and TRBJ gene. TCRdb used MiXCR to reprocess the multiplex PCR reads, holding one entry per CDR3 protein. The sample yields 8,500 or so distinct CDR3 sequences, 55% to 65% seen once. The sequences come from PBMCs, collected before or after stereotactic body radiation therapy (not recorded which). The receptor set was obtained from a donor aged 50 or older with non-small cell lung cancer.

The chain has TRBV19 and TRBJ1-2; TRBD1 matches at 7 bases. This CDR3 has 13 residues. V dropped 5 bases and J dropped 8; count of bases not matched to a gene: 8. Germline V CDR1 and CDR2: LNHDA, SQIVND (reference sequence). Here the CDR3 DNA reads TGTGCCAGTAGTTCTTACAGGGGCGAAGGCTACACCTTC. Protein sequence: CASSSYRGEGYTF.

This clonotype is judged medium-sized. The chain uses TRBV6-1 and TRBJ2-7; 8 nucleotides align to TRBD1. The CDR3 consists of 14 residues. Germline loops: CDR1 MNHNS, CDR2 SASEGT. Trimming took 6 bases from V and 2 from J; bases not matched to a gene: 6. This chain's CDR3 is CASSPGQGAYEQYF. The DNA of the CDR3 is TGTGCCAGCAGCCCTGGACAGGGCGCCTACGAGCAGTACTTC.

V and J are TRBV20-1 and TRBJ2-7; unclear D gene. Germline V gene sequence: CDR1 DFQATT, CDR2 SNEGSKA (reference sequence). This CDR3 has 15 residues. V lost 6 bases and J 5 bases, leaving 23 bases between the germline ends. The CDR3 nucleotides read TGCAGTGCCCCGAAGGGTGTAGCTTGGAACCACGAGCAGTACTTC. Amino acid sequence: CSAPKGVAWNHEQYF.

This clonotype was seen many times. The V and J genes are TRBV20-1 and TRBJ2-1; the match to TRBD2 covers 14 bases. The CDR3 has 16 residues. The J segment lost 8 bases and the V segment lost 0 bases, leaving 6 bases of the junction unmatched. Per germline, CDR1 DFQATT and CDR2 SNEGSKA (reference sequence). DNA for the CDR3: TGCAGTGCTAGAGATCAAGGGACTAGCGGGAGAGATGAGCAGTTCTTC. It yields the protein CSARDQGTSGRDEQFF.

The J gene is TRBJ1-5, the V gene TRBV6-5; no clear D gene. V lost 3 bases and J lost 7, with 7 bases in between. The CDR3 extends over 12 amino acids. From germline, CDR1 is MNHEY and CDR2 SVGAGI. The CDR3 nucleotides are TGTGCCAGCAGTTATCCCGGGCAGCCCCAGCATTTT. Its protein product is CASSYPGQPQHF.

This clonotype appeared a single time. The chain carries TRBV2 and TRBJ1-2; 10 bases are shared with TRBD1. Germline V CDR1 and CDR2: SNHLY, FYNNEI. CDR3 length equals 14 residues. V lost 3 bases and J lost 9; bases outside the gene matches: 7. CDR3 loop: CASSESRTGGRYTF. CDR3 nucleotide sequence: TGTGCCAGCAGTGAGTCAAGGACAGGGGGTCGCTACACCTTC.

The rearrangement links TRBV28 to TRBJ2-3, with 8 bases aligning to TRBD1. CDR3 length equals 12 residues. From germline, CDR1 is MDHEN and CDR2 SYDVKM. CDR3 DNA sequence: TGTACCATCACGGACAGGGCAGATACGCAGTATTTT. Protein product: CTITDRADTQYF.

This clonotype is deemed medium-sized. The chain employs TRBV3-1 and TRBJ1-2; 7 bases are shared with TRBD1. Germline assignment: CDR1 LGHDT and CDR2 YNNKEL (reference sequence). The CDR3 extends over 14 amino acids. Unmatched junction bases numbered 10, after V lost 4 bases and J lost 8 bases. CDR3: CASSRNRGATGYTF. The CDR3 DNA is TGTGCCAGCAGCCGAAACAGGGGAGCGACCGGCTACACCTTC.